The clone carrying this TCR beta chain was counted ten times or more. The target antigen is unknown. This sample was taken from a study of T cells after yellow fever vaccination. TCRdb re-called the 5' RACE reads with MiXCR, one entry per CDR3 protein. The top ten clones hold roughly a third of a sample with approximately 170,000 distinct CDR3 sequences, 9.5% to 12% of them seen once. Whole-study findings and limits: The booster saw the reappearance of most primary-vaccination clones (approximately 97% CD4, around 90% CD8).

The CDR3 extends over 13 amino acids. Losses at the gene ends were 7 bases for V and 8 bases for J; bases not matched to a gene: 9. Germline CDR1 and CDR2: SGHRS and YFSETQ. The sequencing here drew on CD8+ T cells sorted from PBMCs, taken 15 days after the yellow fever booster vaccination. This TCR came from a man between 18 and 35 years old who received the YFV17D yellow fever vaccine. The chain combines TRBV5-1 with TRBJ2-4, with TRBD2 matching over 7 bases. CDR3 region: CASREDLGDIQYF. The DNA of the CDR3 is TGCGCCAGCCGGGAGGATCTTGGAGACATTCAGTACTTC.